The next 20 T cell receptor beta chains were all read from a single sample in a study of T cell responses to AZD1222 COVID-19 vaccine. TCRdb's copy holds only in-frame clones and misses some; the assay was immunoSEQ multiplex PCR. Among about 130,000 clones listed, about 87% were seen once. Sample: peripheral blood, taken on day 0 of AZD1222 vaccination. The source is an adult in good health.

The rearrangement links TRBV6-5 to TRBJ2-4; the D gene is possibly TRBD1 (6 bases). V lost 8 bases to trimming and J lost 1 base, with 6 bases between them. CDR3 length: 12 residues. Germline-derived CDR1 and CDR2 are MNHEY and SVGAGI. The CDR3 DNA reads as TGTGCCAGCGACAGGGCCAAAAACATTCAGTACTTC. Protein: CASDRAKNIQYF.

The rearrangement links TRBV29-1 to TRBJ2-1, with TRBD1 matching over 7 bases. This CDR3 has 13 amino acids. J lost 8 bases, V lost 6 bases, and 10 bases had no gene match. The germline CDR1 and CDR2 sequences are SQVTM and ANQGSEA. This chain's CDR3 is CSVDRVSSDEQFF. CDR3 coding DNA: TGCAGCGTCGACAGGGTCTCGAGCGATGAGCAGTTCTTC.

The V gene is TRBV7-9, the J gene TRBJ1-2; the match to TRBD1 covers 7 bases. After removal of 0 bases from V and 4 bases from J, the junction contained 5 bases not matched to a gene. The CDR3 extends over 15 amino acids. The germline CDR1 and CDR2 sequences are SEHNR and FQNEAQ (reference sequence). In DNA, the CDR3 is TGTGCCAGCAGCTTAGCGCAGGACAGGATCTATGGCTACACCTTC. Amino acid sequence: CASSLAQDRIYGYTF. Full variable domain (missing parts from reference TRBV7-9 and TRBJ1-2): DTGVSQNPRHKITKRGQNVTFRCDPISEHNRLYWYRQTLGQGPEFLTYFQNEAQLEKSRLLSDRFSAERPKGSFSTLEIQRTEQGDSAMYLCASSLAQDRIYGYTFGSGTRLTVV.

This CDR3 is CASSWGGIGIEAFF. As DNA, the CDR3 is TGTGCCAGCAGCTGGGGAGGCATCGGCATTGAAGCTTTCTTT. The chain recombines TRBV7-8 with TRBJ1-1; D remains unclear. This CDR3 is built from 14 residues. Germline loops: CDR1 SGHVS, CDR2 FQNEAQ. Trimming removed 4 bases from V and 7 bases from J, with 16 bases in between.

The V gene is TRBV12-5, the J gene TRBJ2-1, with D possibly being TRBD1 (5 bases). V lost 7 bases and J lost 4, with 14 bases in between. Germline CDR1 and CDR2: LGHNT and FRNRAP. CDR3 length: 14 residues. CDR3 region: CASAPQGTYNEQFF. CDR3 DNA sequence: TGTGCTAGTGCCCCCCAGGGCACTTACAATGAGCAGTTCTTC.

The chain combines TRBV5-4 with TRBJ2-5; TRBD2 matches at 11 bases. The germline CDR1 and CDR2 sequences are SGHNT and YYREEE (reference sequence). V trimming: 0 bases; J trimming: 2 bases; junction bases outside the gene matches: 3. This CDR3 comprises 16 residues. CDR3 region: CASSLEASGRQETQYF. The CDR3 DNA reads TGTGCCAGCAGCTTGGAGGCTAGCGGGAGGCAAGAGACCCAGTACTTC.

This chain joins TRBV9 and TRBJ2-3; a weak D match, TRBD1 (6 bases). V shed 2 bases and J shed 4 bases, with 17 bases lying between them. The CDR3 loop spans 16 amino acids. The germline CDR1 and CDR2 sequences are SGDLS and YYNGEE. The CDR3 nucleotides read TGTGCCAGCAGCGTGGCCGGGACAACCCCAGCAGATACGCAGTATTTT. It specifies CASSVAGTTPADTQYF.

V and J are TRBV7-9 and TRBJ2-3; tentatively, D is TRBD1 or TRBD2 (5 bases each). Trimming left V 0 bases short and J 2 bases short, with 6 bases between. The CDR3 is 14 residues long. CDR1 and CDR2 (germline): SEHNR, FQNEAQ (reference sequence). The CDR3: CASSLAGTTDTQYF. The CDR3 DNA sequence: TGTGCCAGCAGCTTAGCAGGGACCACAGATACGCAGTATTTT. The whole variable domain, filled in from reference TRBV7-9 and TRBJ2-3, reads DTGVSQNPRHKITKRGQNVTFRCDPISEHNRLYWYRQTLGQGPEFLTYFQNEAQLEKSRLLSDRFSAERPKGSFSTLEIQRTEQGDSAMYLCASSLAGTTDTQYFGPGTRLTVL.

The rearrangement joins TRBV19 to TRBJ1-3, with 11 positions matching TRBD1. Germline V gene data show CDR1 as LNHDA and CDR2 as SQIVND (reference sequence). After removal of 6 bases from V and 0 bases from J, the junction contained 10 bases not matched to a gene. The CDR3 is made up of 18 amino acids. The CDR3 loop reads CASSRGQGVSLSGNTIYF. The CDR3 DNA follows: TGTGCCAGTAGCCGGGGACAGGGGGTCTCCCTCTCTGGAAACACCATATATTTT. Variable domain in full (rest from reference TRBV19 and TRBJ1-3): DGGITQSPKYLFRKEGQNVTLSCEQNLNHDAMYWYRQDPGQGLRLIYYSQIVNDFQKGDIAEGYSVSREKKESFPLTVTSAQKNPTAFYLCASSRGQGVSLSGNTIYFGEGSWLTVV.

The chain carries TRBV5-1 and TRBJ1-1; 7 bases agree with TRBD1. CDR1 is SGHRS, CDR2 YFSETQ, per germline. V shed 4 bases and J 1 base; nucleotides not matched to a gene: 10. The CDR3 runs to 16 residues. The CDR3 DNA sequence: TGCGCCAGCAGCCCCGGTCGGACAGGCGGGAACACTGAAGCTTTCTTT. Amino acid sequence: CASSPGRTGGNTEAFF.

In its sample, this clone was seen a few times. The V gene is TRBV24-1, the J gene TRBJ2-2; a possible D gene is TRBD2 (6 bases). The CDR3 consists of 18 residues. Germline CDR1 reads KGHDR; CDR2 reads SFDVKD. The V and J ends lost 4 bases and 6 bases respectively, with 23 bases between them. CDR3 DNA: TGTGCCACCAGTGAATCCAGCCAGGGCGCGGGATGGGCCGGGGAGCTGTTTTTT. Translating it yields CATSESSQGAGWAGELFF.

The genes are TRBV24-1 and TRBJ1-5; D uncertain. CDR1 is KGHDR, CDR2 SFDVKD, per germline. The CDR3 is 15 residues long. V was cut by 0 bases and J by 3 bases, with 8 bases left in between. The CDR3 protein is CATSDLRQDNQPQHF. The CDR3 region has the DNA TGTGCCACCAGTGATTTGAGGCAGGACAATCAGCCCCAGCATTTT.

CDR3 amino acids: CATSGGANTEAFF. The CDR3, as DNA: TGTGCCACCAGCGGGGGAGCGAACACTGAAGCTTTCTTT. V usage is TRBV15 and J usage is TRBJ1-1, with a weak D call TRBD1 (5 bases). Germline assignment: CDR1 LNHNV and CDR2 YYDKDF (reference sequence). Trimming removed 5 bases from V and 1 base from J, with 8 bases in between. The CDR3 is 13 amino acids.

The chain is built from TRBV6-2 or TRBV6-3 and TRBJ1-5; D uncertain. In germline, CDR1 is MNHEY, CDR2 SVGEGT. Trimming cost V 4 bases and J 2 bases, with 21 bases left between them. The CDR3 is made up of 18 amino acids. The CDR3 sequence is CASSLFGNRLGGNQPQHF. The CDR3 DNA sequence: TGTGCCAGCAGTTTGTTTGGGAACCGCCTTGGGGGCAATCAGCCCCAGCATTTT.

The CDR3 DNA follows: TGTGCCACCAGTGACCCCTCTACAGGGGACGCTGGCTACACCTTC. This encodes CATSDPSTGDAGYTF. The chain employs TRBV24-1 and TRBJ1-2, with 7 bases lining up with TRBD1. V was clipped by 4 bases and J by 7 bases; unmatched bases: 11. Germline assignment: CDR1 KGHDR and CDR2 SFDVKD. This CDR3 spans 15 amino acids.

CDR3 DNA sequence: TGTGCCGGACCTTTTAATTCACCCCTCCACTTT. Translation gives CAGPFNSPLHF. V usage is TRBV9 and J usage is TRBJ1-6; no clear D gene. CDR3 length equals 11 residues. Germline CDR1 SGDLS, CDR2 YYNGEE. With 10 bases removed from V and 6 bases from J, the gap between germline ends came to 8 bases.

DNA of the CDR3: TGCGCCAGCAGCCAAGCGAGCCGGGCCTACGAGCAGTACTTC. It encodes CASSQASRAYEQYF. The rearrangement joins TRBV4-1 to TRBJ2-7; D call uncertain. Trimming removed 1 base from V and 2 bases from J, with 9 bases in between. The CDR3 spans 14 residues. Germline CDR1 and CDR2: MGHRA and YSYEKL.

This sequence joins TRBV3-1 (or the pseudogene TRBV3-2) and TRBJ2-5; TRBD2 matches at 10 bases. Looked up from germline, CDR1 is LGHDT and CDR2 is YNNKEL (reference sequence). V trimming: 1 base; J trimming: 5 bases; junction bases outside the gene matches: 1. The CDR3 is 14 amino acids. Here the CDR3 DNA reads TGTGCCAGCAGCCAAGGAGCGGGGGGGGAGACCCAGTACTTC. As protein: CASSQGAGGETQYF.

The CDR3, as DNA: TGCGCCAGCAGCCAAGAAGGCCCTGGGCAGGCTTACACTGAAGCTTTCTTT. Residues: CASSQEGPGQAYTEAFF. The chain joins TRBV4-3 to TRBJ1-1; D gene unclear. From germline, CDR1 is LGHNA and CDR2 YSLEER. This CDR3 region has 17 residues. V lost 0 bases to trimming and J lost 3 bases, with 17 bases between them.

The sample holds a few counts of this clone. The chain recombines TRBV7-3 with TRBJ2-1, with 13 bases that match TRBD2. V lost 6 bases, J lost 7 bases, and 6 bases stayed unmatched. CDR3 length: 15 amino acids. CDR1 is SGHTA and CDR2 is FQGTGA in the germline V gene. CDR3 nucleotide sequence: TGTGCCAGCAGTAAGGGACTAGCGGGGTTTAATGAGCAGTTCTTC. Residues: CASSKGLAGFNEQFF.